This T cell receptor beta chain derives from a study of T-cell memory formation after mild COVID-19. Study results and caveats: Shrinking CD4+ clones resided mostly in CM and EM, and CD8+ ones in EMRA.

This clonotype was counted a few times. What it binds is not known. TCRdb used MiXCR to reprocess the 5' RACE reads, holding one entry per CDR3 protein. The sample contains 350,000 to 450,000 distinct CDR3 sequences, 20% to 25% of which appear only once. V was clipped by 5 bases and J by 1 base; unmatched bases: 10. This CDR3 is built from 16 residues. CDR1 is SEHNR, CDR2 FQNEAQ, per germline (reference sequence). Sequenced: PBMCs or a T cell subset sorted from them (not recorded which). This receptor was obtained from an adult woman who had mild COVID-19 (a few samples of this study predate the infection). Cell type and time point are not known. The chain uses TRBV7-9 and TRBJ2-7, with 8 bases that match TRBD2. The CDR3 protein is CASSRQVGLDSYEQYF. As DNA, the CDR3 is TGTGCCAGCAGCCGCCAGGTGGGACTAGATTCCTACGAGCAGTACTTC.